One T cell receptor (beta chain) is described in this entry. Its antigen is currently unknown. The repertoire was sequenced with immunoSEQ multiplex PCR; TCRdb's copy has only in-frame clones and lacks some. The table lists roughly 32,000 clones, 60% to 80% of them singletons. The time point is: week 35, safety follow-up. Alongside topical imiquimod, each dose of vaccine comprised 300 ug of mutant IDH1 20-mer peptide. The data stem from a study of a mutant IDH1 vaccine in newly diagnosed glioma. This CDR3 has 16 residues. V shed 4 bases and J 2 bases; nucleotides not matched to a gene: 7. Germline lookup yields CDR1 SEHNR and CDR2 FQNEAQ (reference sequence).

The sample was PBMCs, taken from a glioma patient whose treatment included an IDH1 peptide vaccine. The TCR originated in a woman in her thirties with glioma. Some clones in this sample may be carry-over from other donors' samples. The genes are TRBV7-9 and TRBJ2-2; 7 bases map to TRBD2. CDR3 coding DNA: TGTGCCAGCAGCTCGGGGAGGGCGGGCAACACCGGGGAGCTGTTTTTT. It specifies CASSSGRAGNTGELFF.